The 27 T cell receptor beta chains below all came from one sample that was sequenced in a study. TCRdb fed the 5' RACE reads into MiXCR, producing one record per CDR3 protein. The repertoire includes some 32,000 distinct CDR3 sequences, approximately 25% of them detected once, and around 4.1% sits in the top ten. Sequenced material: memory CD4+ T cells sorted from blood. Subset described: memory CD4+ T cells, CD4+CD45RO+CD25-. All receptors derive from a female donor with breast cancer.

As concerns this clonotype: Compared with germline, one end of the junction differs, possibly owing to a read error. The V and J genes are TRBV7-3 and TRBJ2-3, with D perhaps matching TRBD1 or TRBD2 (6 bases each). Per the germline V gene, CDR1 is SGHTA and CDR2 is FQGTGA. CDR3 length: 15 residues. The CDR3 region is CAGSAVGGATDTQYF. The CDR3, as DNA: TGTGCCGGCAGCGCTGTGGGGGGCGCTACAGATACGCAGTATTTT.

CDR3 DNA sequence: TGCGCCAGCAGCCCGAGCATGTGGGCACAAGAGACCCAGTACTTC. Translated, it gives CASSPSMWAQETQYF. V gene TRBV5-1 combines with J gene TRBJ2-5; D not certain. The CDR3 has 15 residues. V lost 4 bases and J lost 2, with 15 bases in between. Germline values: CDR1 SGHRS, CDR2 YFSETQ.

Comments on this clonotype: Just one base apart from a much larger clone, this may be a read error. The chain carries TRBV27 and TRBJ2-7; TRBD1 matches 7 bases. CDR1 MNHEY and CDR2 SMNVEV come from the germline V gene (reference sequence). CDR3 length: 14 residues. CDR3 in DNA: TGTGCCAGCGGGGTGAGGGGGCCCGCCTACGGGCAGTACTTC. It translates to CASGVRGPAYGQYF.

This rearrangement joins TRBV20-1 to TRBJ1-1; D gene ambiguous. CDR3 length equals 17 residues. V was trimmed by 0 bases and J by 0 bases, leaving 17 bases between them. Germline V gives CDR1 DFQATT, CDR2 SNEGSKA (reference sequence). The CDR3 here is CSARDSLSGIMNTEAFF. CDR3 nucleotides: TGCAGTGCTAGAGATTCATTGTCAGGCATCATGAACACTGAAGCTTTCTTT.

The V call is TRBV5-1, the J call TRBJ2-3; 12 bases fit TRBD2. Germline CDR1 is SGHRS and CDR2 is YFSETQ. The CDR3 length is 16 residues. The trim removed 0 bases at V and 6 bases at J, leaving 5 bases unmatched. The CDR3 loop reads CASSLELAGGKDTQYF. The CDR3 nucleotides read TGCGCCAGCAGCTTGGAGCTAGCGGGAGGGAAGGATACGCAGTATTTT.

This chain links TRBV28 with TRBJ2-5; D tentatively reads TRBD1 or TRBD2 (5 bases each). Germline V gene sequence: CDR1 MDHEN, CDR2 SYDVKM. Trimming removed 2 bases at V and 2 bases at J, with 24 bases between. The CDR3 totals 19 residues. The DNA of the CDR3 is TGTGCCAGCAGTTTAGGTTTTACAAAGAAATGGGGGAAACAAGAGACCCAGTACTTC. Residues: CASSLGFTKKWGKQETQYF.

For this clonotype: A much larger clonotype is one base distant, so this may be a read error. The rearrangement joins TRBV9 to TRBJ2-7, with D unclear. The CDR3 has 11 residues. CDR1 and CDR2 (germline): SGDLS, YYNGEE. Trimming left V 4 bases short and J 3 bases short, with 5 bases between. CDR3 DNA sequence: TGTGCCAGCAGCAACCTCTACGAGCAGTACTTC. It specifies CASSNLYEQYF.

This clonotype was counted at least ten times. The DNA of the CDR3 is TGTGCCAGCGACAGGGGCCTCCCTGGGGAGCTGTTTTTT. It yields the protein CASDRGLPGELFF. The chain recombines TRBV19 with TRBJ2-2; 8 nucleotides line up with TRBD1. V gave up 9 bases and J gave up 8 bases; unmatched junction bases: 8. The CDR3 spans 13 residues. From germline, CDR1 is LNHDA and CDR2 SQIVND (reference sequence). The whole variable domain, filled in from reference TRBV19 and TRBJ2-2, reads DGGITQSPKYLFRKEGQNVTLSCEQNLNHDAMYWYRQDPGQGLRLIYYSQIVNDFQKGDIAEGYSVSREKKESFPLTVTSAQKNPTAFYLCASDRGLPGELFFGEGSRLTVL.

This clonotype ranks as medium-sized (0.01 to 0.1%). V gene TRBV9 combines with J gene TRBJ2-7; D is unclear. V dropped 0 bases and J dropped 2 bases, with 12 bases sitting between them. CDR3 length: 15 amino acids. In germline, CDR1 is SGDLS, CDR2 YYNGEE. CDR3 DNA sequence: TGTGCCAGCAGCGTAGGCTCCGAAGCTCCCTACGAGCAGTACTTC. Amino acid sequence: CASSVGSEAPYEQYF.

The chain uses TRBV6-2 or TRBV6-3 and TRBJ2-1; D may be TRBD1 (5 bases). Trimming pared 7 bases from V and 6 bases from J, leaving 16 bases between. Germline V lookup: CDR1 MNHEY, CDR2 SVGEGT. CDR3 length: 14 amino acids. CDR3 nucleotide sequence: TGTGCCAGCACCGACAGTGGATGGGGCAATGAGCAGTTCTTC. This gives the protein CASTDSGWGNEQFF.

V and J are TRBV4-3 and TRBJ2-7; 9 positions agree with TRBD2. V shed 0 bases and J 4 bases; nucleotides not matched to a gene: 4. Germline values: CDR1 LGHNA, CDR2 YSLEER. The CDR3 has 15 amino acids. CDR3 protein: CASSQERGRAYEQYF. CDR3 sequence (DNA): TGCGCCAGCAGCCAAGAACGCGGGAGGGCTTACGAGCAGTACTTC.

The chain uses TRBV7-2 and TRBJ2-5, with 11 bases matching TRBD2. V was pared by 4 bases and J by 5 bases, with 6 bases of the junction left unmatched. Germline V gene data show CDR1 as SGHTA and CDR2 as FQGNSA. The CDR3 is made up of 15 amino acids. As DNA, the CDR3 is TGTGCCAGCAGCTCCTTACTAGCGGGAGTGGAGACCCAGTACTTC. Its translation: CASSSLLAGVETQYF.

This clonotype appeared a few times. The rearrangement joins TRBV5-1 to TRBJ2-7; perhaps TRBD1 as D (6 bases). CDR3 length: 13 residues. Deletions cut 4 bases from V and 4 bases from J, with 12 bases between. Germline V gives CDR1 SGHRS, CDR2 YFSETQ. CDR3 sequence: CASSGGLLYEQYF. The CDR3 DNA reads as TGCGCCAGCAGCGGGGGCCTTTTATACGAGCAGTACTTC. Combining the CDR3 with reference TRBV5-1 and TRBJ2-7 gives the whole variable domain KAGVTQTPRYLIKTRGQQVTLSCSPISGHRSVSWYQQTPGQGLQFLFEYFSETQRNKGNFPGRFSGRQFSNSRSEMNVSTLELGDSALYLCASSGGLLYEQYFGPGTRLTVT.

In regard to this clonotype: An end of the junction differs from the germline gene, which may be a read error. The V gene is TRBV4-3, the J gene TRBJ2-3; 14 positions agree with TRBD2. Germline V gene data show CDR1 as LGHNA and CDR2 as YSLEER. The CDR3 covers 15 residues. CDR3 bases: TGCGCCGGCAGCCAAGACGGGACTAGCGGGAGTTCGCAGTATTTT. Residues: CAGSQDGTSGSSQYF.

The chain combines TRBV6-5 with TRBJ2-3, with TRBD2 identical over 11 bases. With 4 bases clipped from V and 6 bases from J, the junction kept 18 bases outside the gene matches. Looked up from germline, CDR1 is MNHEY and CDR2 is SVGAGI. The CDR3 has 19 amino acids. Here the CDR3 reads CASSSPRLAGMLTIDTQYF. CDR3 sequence (DNA): TGTGCCAGCAGTTCGCCGAGACTAGCGGGGATGCTGACGATTGATACGCAGTATTTT.

J is TRBJ1-2 and V is TRBV9; no firm D call. Trimming removed 1 base from V and 4 bases from J, with 2 bases in between. The V gene's germline CDR1 is SGDLS and CDR2 YYNGEE. This CDR3 has 11 amino acids. The CDR3 DNA follows: TGTGCCAGCAGCGTACCCTATGGCTACACCTTC. Protein: CASSVPYGYTF.

The chain employs TRBV2 and TRBJ2-2; tentative D call: TRBD2 (6 bases). CDR1 and CDR2 from the germline V gene are SNHLY and FYNNEI. V was clipped by 2 bases and J by 6 bases, with 16 bases between them. The CDR3 totals 16 residues. This chain's CDR3 is CASSEPGAGSAGELFF. CDR3 nucleotides: TGTGCCAGCAGTGAACCTGGGGCGGGGTCGGCCGGGGAGCTGTTTTTT.

This rearrangement joins TRBV4-3 to TRBJ2-1; TRBD1 agrees at 9 bases. The germline V gene encodes CDR1 LGHNA and CDR2 YSLEER. With V trimmed by 4 bases and J by 6 bases, 7 bases remained unmatched. This CDR3 spans 15 amino acids. The CDR3, as DNA: TGCGCCAGCAGCCTGGGACAGGGCCTTCCCAATGAGCAGTTCTTC. The encoded protein is CASSLGQGLPNEQFF.

This clonotype was recorded many times. The J gene is TRBJ2-5, the V gene TRBV5-5; D gene ambiguous. This CDR3 region has 11 residues. Per germline, CDR1 SGHKS and CDR2 YYEKEE (reference sequence). V lost 1 base and J 2 bases, leaving 0 bases between the germline ends. As DNA, the CDR3 is TGTGCCAGCAGCTTGCAAGAGACCCAGTACTTC. Translation gives CASSLQETQYF.

The V gene is TRBV24-1, the J gene TRBJ2-1; 11 nucleotides agree with TRBD1. Germline V gene lookup returns CDR1 KGHDR and CDR2 SFDVKD. V lost 1 base, J lost 9 bases, and 4 bases stayed unmatched. The CDR3 length is 15 residues. CDR3 nucleotides: TGTGCCACCAGTGATTTCGGGGGACAGGGGGTTGAGCAGTTCTTC. Translation: CATSDFGGQGVEQFF.

This clonotype was found a few times. This chain links TRBV27 with TRBJ1-4; D not resolved. Germline CDR1 reads MNHEY; CDR2 reads SMNVEV (reference sequence). CDR3 length: 16 amino acids. The V end was cut by 3 bases, the J end by 0 bases, with 11 bases between. The CDR3 coding sequence is TGTGCCAGCAGTTTCTATACCCGTGCAACTAATGAAAAACTGTTTTTT. It codes for CASSFYTRATNEKLFF.

The V call is TRBV7-9, the J call TRBJ1-1; 8 bases are shared with TRBD1. The length of the CDR3 is 13 residues. V shed 5 bases, J shed 4 bases, and the junction held 3 bases outside the gene matches. CDR1 and CDR2 (germline): SEHNR, FQNEAQ (reference sequence). As DNA, the CDR3 is TGTGCCAGCAGCGACGGACAGGGCACTGAAGCTTTCTTT. Translated, it gives CASSDGQGTEAFF.

This chain's CDR3 is CASSITGIYSNQPQHF. For the CDR3, the DNA is TGTGCCAGCAGCATCACAGGGATCTATAGCAATCAGCCCCAGCATTTT. The chain couples TRBV7-8 to TRBJ1-5, with D maybe TRBD1 (6 bases). Trimming shortened V by 5 bases and J by 0 bases, and 14 bases separated the two germline ends. This CDR3 comprises 16 residues. CDR1 SGHVS and CDR2 FQNEAQ come from the germline V gene.

This clonotype was observed a handful of times. This rearrangement joins TRBV27 to TRBJ1-5; D is undetermined. The V end lost 7 bases, the J end lost 4 bases, and 14 bases lay between the germline ends. The germline V gene has CDR1 MNHEY and CDR2 SMNVEV (reference sequence). This CDR3 spans 14 amino acids. The CDR3 loop is CASTHPMGNQPQHF. The CDR3 region has the DNA TGTGCCAGCACACACCCAATGGGGAATCAGCCCCAGCATTTT.

This clonotype has only a few counts. This sequence joins TRBV9 and TRBJ2-3; D may match TRBD1 or TRBD2 (5 bases each). The V end was cut by 2 bases, the J end by 6 bases, with 16 bases between. The CDR3 is made up of 15 amino acids. Germline V CDR1 and CDR2: SGDLS, YYNGEE. The DNA of the CDR3 is TGTGCCAGCAGCGTTGATGGGAGCAGGGTTGATACGCAGTATTTT. It codes for CASSVDGSRVDTQYF.

There are a few counts of this clonotype. The rearrangement links TRBV13 to TRBJ2-1; TRBD2 matches 10 bases. The CDR3 totals 12 residues. The J segment lost 10 bases and the V segment lost 4 bases, leaving 1 base of the junction unmatched. The germline V gene has CDR1 PRHDT and CDR2 FYEKMQ (reference sequence). CDR3 in amino acids: CASSSSGGEQFF. The CDR3 region has the DNA TGTGCCAGCAGCTCTAGCGGGGGAGAGCAGTTCTTC.

The V and J genes are TRBV27 and TRBJ2-1; a weak D match, TRBD2 (7 bases). Trimming removed 1 base from V and 8 bases from J, with 24 bases in between. The CDR3 runs to 18 residues. Germline CDR1 and CDR2: MNHEY and SMNVEV (reference sequence). CDR3 protein: CASSLYSGGPTRGDEQFF. For the CDR3, the DNA is TGTGCCAGCAGTTTATATTCGGGGGGCCCGACTAGGGGGGATGAGCAGTTCTTC.